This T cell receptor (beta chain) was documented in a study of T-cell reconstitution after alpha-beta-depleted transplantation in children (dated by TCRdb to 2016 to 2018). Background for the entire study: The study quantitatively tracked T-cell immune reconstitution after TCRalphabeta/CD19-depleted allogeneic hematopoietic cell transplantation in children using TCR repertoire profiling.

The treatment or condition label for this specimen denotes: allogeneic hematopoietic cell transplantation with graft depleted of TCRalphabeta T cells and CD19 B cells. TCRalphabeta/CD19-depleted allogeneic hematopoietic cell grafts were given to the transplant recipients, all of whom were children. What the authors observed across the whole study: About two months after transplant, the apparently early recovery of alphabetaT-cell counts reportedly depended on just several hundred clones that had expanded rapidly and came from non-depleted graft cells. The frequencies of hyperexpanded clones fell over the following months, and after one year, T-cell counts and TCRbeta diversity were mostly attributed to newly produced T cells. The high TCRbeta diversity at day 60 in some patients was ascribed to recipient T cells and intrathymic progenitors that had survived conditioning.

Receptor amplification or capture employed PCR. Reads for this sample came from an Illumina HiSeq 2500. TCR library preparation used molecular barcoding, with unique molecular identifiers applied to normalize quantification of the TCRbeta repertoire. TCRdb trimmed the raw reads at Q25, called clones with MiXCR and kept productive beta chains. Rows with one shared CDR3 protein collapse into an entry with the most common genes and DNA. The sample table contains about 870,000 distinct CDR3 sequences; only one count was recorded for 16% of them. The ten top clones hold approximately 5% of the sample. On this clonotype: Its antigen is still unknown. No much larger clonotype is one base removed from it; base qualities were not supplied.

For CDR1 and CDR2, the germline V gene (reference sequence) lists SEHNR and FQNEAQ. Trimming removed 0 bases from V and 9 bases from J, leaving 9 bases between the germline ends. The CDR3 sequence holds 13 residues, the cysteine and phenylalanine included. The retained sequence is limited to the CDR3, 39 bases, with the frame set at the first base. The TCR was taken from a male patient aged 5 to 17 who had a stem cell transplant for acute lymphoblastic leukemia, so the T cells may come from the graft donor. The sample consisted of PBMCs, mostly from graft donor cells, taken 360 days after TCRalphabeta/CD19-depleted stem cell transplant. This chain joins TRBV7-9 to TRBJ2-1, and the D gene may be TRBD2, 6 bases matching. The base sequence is TGTGCCAGCAGCTTAGCCCTGGGGGGTGAGCAGTTCTTC. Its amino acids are CASSLALGGEQFF.